The rows below give T cell receptor beta chains drawn from one sample of a study of T-cell reconstitution after alpha-beta-depleted transplantation in children. TCRdb reprocessed the PCR reads with MiXCR, giving one entry per CDR3 protein. The repertoire holds 900,000 or so distinct CDR3 sequences, with approximately 15% as singletons. The sample in question was PBMCs, mostly from graft donor cells, obtained 360 days after TCRalphabeta/CD19-depleted stem cell transplant. The receptors originated from a male patient younger than 18 who had a stem cell transplant for acute lymphoblastic leukemia, so the T cells may come from the graft donor. Both conserved end residues are part of each CDR3.

v_gene | CDR3aa
TRBV6-1 | CASSEVASGRIGQFF
TRBV18 | CASSPRTLYQETQYF
TRBV20-1 | CSARQTSAKNIQYF
TRBV5-1 | CASSRGGYNEQFF
TRBV6-1 | CASSRGLAGDSYEQYF
TRBV4-2 | CASSQDGPWTGGNNEQFF
TRBV9 | CASSVGQRTEAFF
TRBV24-1 | CATSDPRDYHYNEQFF
TRBV29-1 | CSTRDSGASYEQYF
TRBV29-1 | CSVELGQGSRGANVLTF
TRBV7-8 | CASSLDRGEYQPQHF
TRBV7-2 | CASSRGGGPYEQYF
TRBV6-5 | CASSYVTVSSYNEQFF
TRBV12-3/TRBV12-4 | CASSLGFEQYF
TRBV2 | CASSEDSGRAYEQYF
TRBV4-2 | CASSQTSGSMETQYF
TRBV20-1 | CSARPSWGAYNEQFF
TRBV12-3/TRBV12-4 | CASSLKGLAPDNEQFF
TRBV19 | CASSPGQGQPQHF
TRBV18 | CASSPAGWSGNTIYF